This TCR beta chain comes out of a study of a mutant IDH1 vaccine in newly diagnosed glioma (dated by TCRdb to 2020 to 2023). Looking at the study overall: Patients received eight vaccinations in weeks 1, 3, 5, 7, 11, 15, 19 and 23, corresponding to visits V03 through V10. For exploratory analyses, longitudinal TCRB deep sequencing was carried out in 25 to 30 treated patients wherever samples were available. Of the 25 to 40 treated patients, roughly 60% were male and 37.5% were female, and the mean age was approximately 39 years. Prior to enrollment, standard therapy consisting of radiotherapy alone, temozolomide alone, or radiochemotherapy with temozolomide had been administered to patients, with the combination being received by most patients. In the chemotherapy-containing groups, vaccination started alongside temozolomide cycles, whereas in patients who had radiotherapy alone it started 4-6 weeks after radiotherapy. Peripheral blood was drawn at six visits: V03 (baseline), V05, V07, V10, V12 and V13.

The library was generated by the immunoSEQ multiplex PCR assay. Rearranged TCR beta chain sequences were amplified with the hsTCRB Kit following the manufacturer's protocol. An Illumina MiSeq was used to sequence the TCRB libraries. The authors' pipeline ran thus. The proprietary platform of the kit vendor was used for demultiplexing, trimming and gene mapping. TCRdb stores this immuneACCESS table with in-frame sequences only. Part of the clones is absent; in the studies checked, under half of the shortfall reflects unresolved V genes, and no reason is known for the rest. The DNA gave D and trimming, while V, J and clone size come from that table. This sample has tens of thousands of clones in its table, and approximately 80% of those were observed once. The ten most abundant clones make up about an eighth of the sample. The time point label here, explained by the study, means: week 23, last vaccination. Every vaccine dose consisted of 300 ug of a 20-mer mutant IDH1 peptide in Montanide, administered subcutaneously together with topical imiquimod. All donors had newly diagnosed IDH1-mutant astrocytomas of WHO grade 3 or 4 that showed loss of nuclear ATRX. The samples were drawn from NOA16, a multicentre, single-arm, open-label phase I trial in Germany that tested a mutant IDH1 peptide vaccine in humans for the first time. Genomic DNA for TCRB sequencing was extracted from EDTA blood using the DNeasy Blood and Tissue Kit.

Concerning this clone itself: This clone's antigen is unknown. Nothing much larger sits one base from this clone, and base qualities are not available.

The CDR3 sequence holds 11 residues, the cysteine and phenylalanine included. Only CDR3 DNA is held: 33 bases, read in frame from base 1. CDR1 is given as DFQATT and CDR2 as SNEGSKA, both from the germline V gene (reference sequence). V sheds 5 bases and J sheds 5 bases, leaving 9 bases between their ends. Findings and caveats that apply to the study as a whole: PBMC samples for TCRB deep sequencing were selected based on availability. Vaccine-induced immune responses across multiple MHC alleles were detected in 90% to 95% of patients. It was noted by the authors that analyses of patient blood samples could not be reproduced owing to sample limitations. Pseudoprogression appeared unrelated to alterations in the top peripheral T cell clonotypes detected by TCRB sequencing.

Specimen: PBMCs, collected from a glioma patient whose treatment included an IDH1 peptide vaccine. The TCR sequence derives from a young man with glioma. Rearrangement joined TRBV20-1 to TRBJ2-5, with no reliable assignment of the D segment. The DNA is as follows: TGCAGTGCTTACCCGTTCGAGACCCAGTACTTC. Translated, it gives CSAYPFETQYF.